The present TCR beta chain was sequenced within a study of beta chain features in type 1 diabetes. About the research overall: Examined across all samples were roughly 100 million sorted cells.

A single heparinised blood sample, averaging about 120 mL, was obtained per donor. CD45RO/CCR7/CD25/CD127/CD95/CD27 staining was used to isolate CD4+ naive, central memory, regulatory and stem cell-like memory cells by sorting. Turning to this clone: Its target is unknown.

Every isolated RNA sample was fully reverse transcribed, so sequencing captured expressed TCRB transcripts. TCRdb's copy holds only in-frame clones and misses some; the assay was immunoSEQ multiplex PCR. The repertoire holds approximately 250,000 clones, approximately 10% seen once, with approximately 0.015% in the top ten. Regarding the study as a whole: Significant though moderate, a shortening of TCRB CDR3s appeared in all four CD4+ subsets of Type 1 diabetes patients.

J lost 6 bases, V lost 3 bases, and 1 base had no gene match. Germline CDR1 SGHNT, CDR2 YYREEE (reference sequence). This CDR3 spans 12 amino acids. This TCR derives from a man younger than 40 with type 1 diabetes. Specimen: naive CD4+ T cells from blood. The chain uses TRBV5-4 and TRBJ2-3; the match to TRBD1 covers 7 bases. The CDR3 bases are TGTGCCAGCAGCTCCAGGGGGGATACGCAGTATTTT. It yields the protein CASSSRGDTQYF.